This T cell receptor beta chain emerged from a study of T cell responses to AZD1222 COVID-19 vaccine. The table came from immunoSEQ multiplex PCR; TCRdb's copy has only in-frame clones and leaves some out. The sample carries some 280,000 clones, approximately 94% recorded once. As for this clone: Its antigen is unidentified.

After removal of 5 bases from V and 5 bases from J, the junction contained 7 bases not matched to a gene. This CDR3 has 15 residues. Germline CDR1 SGHRS, CDR2 YFSETQ. Notes on the study in general: Among the donors, most were white British and more were female, and clonal diversity was possibly underestimated. With dominance at 160-218 and 743-854, vaccine-associated CD4 TCRs spanned spike.

The receptor was isolated from an adult who received the AZD1222 COVID-19 vaccine. This specimen was peripheral blood, taken 28 days after the second AZD1222 dose. The chain couples TRBV5-1 to TRBJ2-1; TRBD2 matches at 10 bases. The CDR3 here is CASRTGTSDDNEQFF. In DNA form, the CDR3 reads TGCGCCAGCAGAACCGGGACTAGCGACGACAATGAGCAGTTCTTC.